A selection of T cell receptor beta chains follows, all from one sample in a study of blood T cell repertoires in COVID-19. Sequenced by immunoSEQ multiplex PCR; TCRdb stores in-frame clones only, minus some. The table includes fewer than 350,000 clones, roughly 85% detected once. Sequenced: peripheral blood. The receptors derive from a human donor in a cohort sampled during active COVID-19. Each CDR3 is given with its conserved first and last residue. A D gene is named only where the DNA matches it firmly. For some rows the clone size is stated as once, few or many, or as a class when expanded; others skip it.

D	J	length	V	size	CDR3	DNA
-	TRBJ2-7	11	TRBV14	few	CASSPDKKQYF	TGTGCCAGCAGCCCAGACAAAAAGCAGTACTTC
-	TRBJ2-3	11	TRBV2	-	CASSPTDTQYF	TGTGCCAGCAGTCCAACAGATACGCAGTATTTT
TRBD1	TRBJ1-1	16	TRBV5-1	-	CASSVRDRGMNTEAFF	TGCGCCAGCAGCGTCCGGGACAGGGGGATGAACACTGAAGCTTTCTTT
TRBD1	TRBJ2-7	15	TRBV7-6	few	CASSFPGQGYDEQYF	TGTGCCAGCAGCTTCCCGGGACAGGGGTACGACGAGCAGTACTTC
TRBD2	TRBJ2-2	18	TRBV5-1	-	CASSPVASGGGSTGELFF	TGCGCCAGCAGCCCCGTCGCTAGCGGGGGGGGGAGCACCGGGGAGCTGTTTTTT
-	TRBJ2-2	14	TRBV6-4	few	CASSEDGDTGELFF	TGTGCCAGCAGTGAGGACGGGGACACCGGGGAGCTGTTTTTT
-	TRBJ2-1	16	TRBV24-1	-	CATSDPAGRGYNEQFF	TGTGCCACCAGTGACCCCGCCGGGAGAGGGTACAATGAGCAGTTCTTC
TRBD2	TRBJ2-7	15	TRBV5-1	-	CASSLGSGGAYEQYF	TGCGCCAGCAGCTTGGGGTCCGGGGGGGCCTACGAGCAGTACTTC
TRBD2	TRBJ2-1	16	TRBV11-1	once	CACSLAGPGGYNEQFF	TGTGCCTGCAGCTTAGCGGGGCCCGGGGGCTACAATGAGCAGTTCTTC
-	TRBJ2-3	12	TRBV2	medium-sized	CASSELEDTQYF	TGTGCCAGCAGTGAATTAGAAGATACGCAGTATTTT
-	TRBJ1-3	15	TRBV5-5	once	CASSLGWRTGNTIYF	TGTGCCAGCAGCTTGGGCTGGAGGACTGGAAACACCATATATTTT
TRBD1	TRBJ1-6	14	TRBV5-1	-	CASRPGQGYSPLHF	TGCGCCAGCAGACCGGGACAGGGATATTCACCCCTCCACTTT
-	TRBJ2-1	15	TRBV27	-	CASSFGGPSYNEQFF	TGTGCCAGCAGTTTCGGGGGGCCCTCCTACAATGAGCAGTTCTTC
TRBD1	TRBJ1-2	14	TRBV25-1	-	CASSRTGSNYGYTF	TGTGCCAGCAGTCGGACAGGGTCTAACTATGGCTACACCTTC
-	TRBJ2-1	15	TRBV4-1	-	CASSQDSNPGNEQFF	TGCGCCAGCAGCCAAGACTCCAACCCGGGCAATGAGCAGTTCTTC
-	TRBJ1-6	15	TRBV6-5	-	CASSYDSPYNSPLHF	TGTGCCAGCAGTTACGACAGTCCCTATAATTCACCCCTCCACTTT
-	TRBJ1-5	14	TRBV4-1	-	CATSRGFGNQPQHF	TGCGCCACCTCTAGGGGTTTTGGCAATCAGCCCCAGCATTTT
-	TRBJ2-7	14	TRBV5-1	-	CASSLGAPSGEQYF	TGCGCCAGCAGCTTAGGGGCCCCTTCCGGCGAGCAGTACTTC
TRBD2	TRBJ2-3	11	TRBV6-2/TRBV6-3	once	CASSSAGLRYF	TGTGCCAGCAGTTCGGCGGGACTAAGGTATTTT
-	TRBJ2-1	11	TRBV29-1	-	CSVDTYNEQFF	TGCAGCGTTGACACCTACAATGAGCAGTTCTTC
TRBD1	TRBJ1-2	15	TRBV5-1	-	CASSLGGQGGYGYTF	TGCGCCAGCAGCTTAGGAGGACAGGGGGGCTATGGCTACACCTTC
TRBD1	TRBJ1-2	13	TRBV6-4	-	CASRPGTGGGYTF	TGTGCCAGCAGACCCGGGACAGGAGGTGGCTACACCTTC
-	TRBJ2-7	14	TRBV7-8	-	CASSLAASSYEQYF	TGTGCCAGCAGCTTAGCCGCCAGCTCCTACGAGCAGTACTTC
TRBD1	TRBJ2-7	14	TRBV5-4	-	CASRPGTGSYEQYF	TGTGCCAGCAGACCCGGGACAGGGTCCTACGAGCAGTACTTC
TRBD1	TRBJ1-5	19	TRBV19	-	CASSTPPGQGRDSNQPQHF	TGTGCCAGTAGTACCCCCCCGGGACAGGGAAGGGATAGCAATCAGCCCCAGCATTTT
TRBD2	TRBJ2-5	11	TRBV6-5	-	CASAAGETQYF	TGTGCCAGTGCAGCGGGGGAGACCCAGTACTTC
-	TRBJ1-1	12	TRBV12-3/TRBV12-4	-	CASSFERRGAFF	TGTGCCAGCAGCTTTGAACGCCGGGGGGCTTTCTTT
TRBD1	TRBJ1-5	16	TRBV19	-	CASSKRGQGSNQPQHF	TGTGCCAGTAGTAAACGCGGACAGGGAAGCAATCAGCCCCAGCATTTT
TRBD2	TRBJ2-2	15	TRBV5-1	-	CASSGGGAAAGELFF	TGCGCCAGCAGCGGCGGGGGGGCCGCCGCCGGGGAGCTGTTTTTT
TRBD1	TRBJ2-2	16	TRBV7-9	-	CASSRPGQTNTGELFF	TGTGCCAGCAGCAGACCGGGACAGACGAACACCGGGGAGCTGTTTTTT
-	TRBJ2-7	15	TRBV6-1	-	CASSEGRVFTYEQYF	TGTGCCAGCAGTGAAGGCAGGGTTTTTACTTACGAGCAGTACTTC
TRBD1	TRBJ1-6	15	TRBV5-1	-	CASSPETGENSPLHF	TGCGCCAGCAGCCCCGAGACAGGGGAAAATTCACCCCTCCACTTT
-	TRBJ2-3	17	TRBV7-2	-	CASSLVAAGVFADTQYF	TGTGCCAGCAGCTTAGTCGCGGCAGGGGTTTTTGCAGATACGCAGTATTTT
-	TRBJ1-1	11	TRBV29-1	few	CSVAGVREAFF	TGCAGCGTTGCCGGAGTGCGTGAAGCTTTCTTT
TRBD1	TRBJ1-1	16	TRBV9	-	CASSATGGGGNTEAFF	TGTGCCAGCAGCGCCACAGGGGGCGGCGGGAACACTGAAGCTTTCTTT
TRBD2	TRBJ2-3	17	TRBV24-1	-	CATSVAGGTSSTDTQYF	TGTGCCACCAGTGTAGCGGGGGGGACATCTAGCACAGATACGCAGTATTTT
-	TRBJ2-7	14	TRBV7-8	-	CASSLRSETYEQYF	TGTGCCAGCAGCCTTAGGTCGGAGACCTACGAGCAGTACTTC
-	TRBJ2-5	13	TRBV29-1	-	CSVLTVNQETQYF	TGCAGCGTTCTCACAGTGAACCAAGAGACCCAGTACTTC
TRBD1	TRBJ1-4	14	TRBV5-1	-	CASSLGQGREKLFF	TGCGCCAGCAGCTTGGGACAGGGGAGAGAAAAACTGTTTTTT
-	TRBJ1-5	13	TRBV6-1	-	CASSEQGNQPQHF	TGTGCCAGCAGTGAACAGGGCAATCAGCCCCAGCATTTT
-	TRBJ2-1	18	TRBV24-1	-	CATSGLAGGTPKNNEQFF	TGTGCCACCAGTGGACTCGCGGGCGGCACGCCGAAAAACAATGAGCAGTTCTTC
-	TRBJ1-2	13	TRBV7-9	-	CASSLVGPYGYTF	TGTGCCAGCAGCTTAGTTGGCCCCTATGGCTACACCTTC
TRBD1	TRBJ1-1	16	TRBV3-1/TRBV3-2	-	CASSRVRTGGWTEAFF	TGTGCCAGCAGCAGGGTACGGACAGGGGGTTGGACTGAAGCTTTCTTT
-	TRBJ2-7	15	TRBV7-9	-	CASSLSDRASYEQYF	TGTGCCAGCAGCTTATCGGACAGAGCCTCCTACGAGCAGTACTTC
-	TRBJ2-7	14	TRBV14	-	CASSQDRGAYEQYF	TGTGCCAGCAGCCAAGACAGGGGGGCCTACGAGCAGTACTTC
-	TRBJ2-7	14	TRBV27	-	CASTSGQHVYEQYF	TGTGCCAGCACCTCCGGACAGCATGTTTACGAGCAGTACTTC
-	TRBJ1-2	15	TRBV5-6	-	CASSLGSSLKYGYTF	TGTGCCAGCAGCTTGGGATCGTCGCTAAAATATGGCTACACCTTC
-	TRBJ2-7	11	TRBV6-1	-	CASSEGEWQYF	TGTGCCAGCAGTGAGGGCGAGTGGCAGTACTTC